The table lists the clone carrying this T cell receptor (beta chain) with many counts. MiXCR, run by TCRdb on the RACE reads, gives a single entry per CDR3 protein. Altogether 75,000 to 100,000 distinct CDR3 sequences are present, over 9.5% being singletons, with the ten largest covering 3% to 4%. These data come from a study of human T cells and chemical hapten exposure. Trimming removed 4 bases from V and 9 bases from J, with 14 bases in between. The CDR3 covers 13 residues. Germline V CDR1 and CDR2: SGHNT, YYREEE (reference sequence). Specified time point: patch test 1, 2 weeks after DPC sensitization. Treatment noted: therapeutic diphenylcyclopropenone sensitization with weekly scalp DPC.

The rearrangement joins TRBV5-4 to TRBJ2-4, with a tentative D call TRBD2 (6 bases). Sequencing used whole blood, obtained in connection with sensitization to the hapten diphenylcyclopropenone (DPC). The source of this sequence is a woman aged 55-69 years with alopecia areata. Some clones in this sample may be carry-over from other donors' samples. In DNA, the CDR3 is TGTGCCAGCAGCCAGTTGGACGGGGGCATTCAGTACTTC. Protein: CASSQLDGGIQYF.